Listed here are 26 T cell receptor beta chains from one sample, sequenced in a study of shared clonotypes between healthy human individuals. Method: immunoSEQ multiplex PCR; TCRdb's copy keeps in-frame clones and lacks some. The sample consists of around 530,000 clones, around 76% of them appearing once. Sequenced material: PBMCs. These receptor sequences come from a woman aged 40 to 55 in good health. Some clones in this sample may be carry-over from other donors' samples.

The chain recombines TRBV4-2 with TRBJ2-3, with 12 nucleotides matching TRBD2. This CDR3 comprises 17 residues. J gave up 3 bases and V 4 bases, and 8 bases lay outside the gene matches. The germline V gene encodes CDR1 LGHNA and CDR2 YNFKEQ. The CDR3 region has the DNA TGTGCCAGCAGCCCCCTGACTAGCGGGAGATCGACAGATACGCAGTATTTT. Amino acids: CASSPLTSGRSTDTQYF.

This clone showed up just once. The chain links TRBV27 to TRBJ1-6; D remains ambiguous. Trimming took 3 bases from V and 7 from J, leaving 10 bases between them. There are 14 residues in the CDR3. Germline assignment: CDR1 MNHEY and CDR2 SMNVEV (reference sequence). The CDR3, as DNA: TGTGCCAGCAGTTTTCAAGGCCTCAATTCACCCCTCCACTTT. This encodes CASSFQGLNSPLHF.

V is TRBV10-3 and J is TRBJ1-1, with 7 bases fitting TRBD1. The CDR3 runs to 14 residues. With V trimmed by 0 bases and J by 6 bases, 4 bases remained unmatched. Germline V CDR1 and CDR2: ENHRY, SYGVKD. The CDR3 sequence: CAISESGTEAEAFF. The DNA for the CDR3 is TGTGCCATCAGTGAGTCGGGGACAGAGGCTGAAGCTTTCTTT.

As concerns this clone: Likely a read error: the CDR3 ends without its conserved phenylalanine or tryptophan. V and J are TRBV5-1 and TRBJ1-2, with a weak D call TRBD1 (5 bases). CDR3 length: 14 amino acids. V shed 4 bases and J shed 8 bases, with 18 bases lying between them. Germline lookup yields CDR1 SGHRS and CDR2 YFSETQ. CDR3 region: CASSVGPPLGGYTL. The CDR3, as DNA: TGCGCCAGCAGCGTGGGACCGCCGTTGGGGGGCTACACCCTC.

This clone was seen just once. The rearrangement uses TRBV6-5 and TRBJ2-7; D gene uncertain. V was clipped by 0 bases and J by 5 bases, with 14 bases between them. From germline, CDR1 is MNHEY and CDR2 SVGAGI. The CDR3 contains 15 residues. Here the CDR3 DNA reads TGTGCCAGCAGTTACTCTTTGTCAGTCGGCCACGAGCAGTACTTC. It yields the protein CASSYSLSVGHEQYF.

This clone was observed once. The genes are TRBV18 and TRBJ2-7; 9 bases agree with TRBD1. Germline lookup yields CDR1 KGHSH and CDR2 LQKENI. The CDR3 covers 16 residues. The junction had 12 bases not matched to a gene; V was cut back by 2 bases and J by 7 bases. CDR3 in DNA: TGTGCCAGCTCACCATTTGCGGGACAGGGTTTTGTTGAGCAGTACTTC. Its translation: CASSPFAGQGFVEQYF.

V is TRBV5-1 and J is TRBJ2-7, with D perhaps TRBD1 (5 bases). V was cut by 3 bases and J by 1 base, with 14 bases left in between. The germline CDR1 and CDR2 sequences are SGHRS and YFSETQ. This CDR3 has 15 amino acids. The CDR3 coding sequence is TGCGCCAGCAGCTCTGGACCGTCAGGGTCCTACGAGCAGTACTTC. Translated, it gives CASSSGPSGSYEQYF. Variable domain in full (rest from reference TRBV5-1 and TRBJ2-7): KAGVTQTPRYLIKTRGQQVTLSCSPISGHRSVSWYQQTPGQGLQFLFEYFSETQRNKGNFPGRFSGRQFSNSRSEMNVSTLELGDSALYLCASSSGPSGSYEQYFGPGTRLTVT.

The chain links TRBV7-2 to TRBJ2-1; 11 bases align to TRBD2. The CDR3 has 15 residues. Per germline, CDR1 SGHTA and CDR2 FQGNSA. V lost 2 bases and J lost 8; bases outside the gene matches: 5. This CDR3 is CASSLLAGGGDEQFF. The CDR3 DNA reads TGTGCCAGCAGCTTACTAGCGGGAGGTGGGGATGAGCAGTTCTTC. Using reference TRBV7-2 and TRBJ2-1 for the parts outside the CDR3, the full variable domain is GAGVSQSPSNKVTEKGKDVELRCDPISGHTALYWYRQSLGQGLEFLIYFQGNSAPDKSGLPSDRFSAERTGGSVSTLTIQRTQQEDSAVYLCASSLLAGGGDEQFFGPGTRLTVL.

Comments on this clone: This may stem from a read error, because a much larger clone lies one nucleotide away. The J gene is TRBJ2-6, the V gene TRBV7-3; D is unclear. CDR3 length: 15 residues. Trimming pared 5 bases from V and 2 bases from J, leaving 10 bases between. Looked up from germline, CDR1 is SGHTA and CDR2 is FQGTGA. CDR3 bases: TGTGCCAGCAGCCTAGTGCGTACTGGGGCCAACGTCCTGACTTTC. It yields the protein CASSLVRTGANVLTF.

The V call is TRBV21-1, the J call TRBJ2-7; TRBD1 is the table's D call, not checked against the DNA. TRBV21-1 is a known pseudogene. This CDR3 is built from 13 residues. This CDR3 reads CASSKVGPYEQYF. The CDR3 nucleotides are TGTGCCAGCAGCAAAGTTGGGCCCTACGAGCAGTACTTC.

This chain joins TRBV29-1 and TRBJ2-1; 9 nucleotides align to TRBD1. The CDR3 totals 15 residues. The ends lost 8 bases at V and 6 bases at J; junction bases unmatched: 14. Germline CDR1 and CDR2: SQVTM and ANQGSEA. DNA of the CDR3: TGCAGCCCCCAACTCCCGGGACAGGGATTCAATGAGCAGTTCTTC. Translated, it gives CSPQLPGQGFNEQFF.

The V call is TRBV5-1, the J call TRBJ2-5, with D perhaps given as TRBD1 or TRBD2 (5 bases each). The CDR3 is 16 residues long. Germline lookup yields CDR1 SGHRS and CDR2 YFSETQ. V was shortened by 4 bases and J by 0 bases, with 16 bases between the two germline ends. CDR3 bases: TGCGCCAGCAGCCTTGGGACGGTTCGACACCAAGAGACCCAGTACTTC. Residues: CASSLGTVRHQETQYF. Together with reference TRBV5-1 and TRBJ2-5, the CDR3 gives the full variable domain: KAGVTQTPRYLIKTRGQQVTLSCSPISGHRSVSWYQQTPGQGLQFLFEYFSETQRNKGNFPGRFSGRQFSNSRSEMNVSTLELGDSALYLCASSLGTVRHQETQYFGPGTRLLVL.

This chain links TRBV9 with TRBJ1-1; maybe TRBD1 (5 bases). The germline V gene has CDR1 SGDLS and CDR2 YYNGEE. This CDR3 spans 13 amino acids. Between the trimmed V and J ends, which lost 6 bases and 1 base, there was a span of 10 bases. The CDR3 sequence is CASTKTANTEAFF. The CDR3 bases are TGTGCCAGCACAAAGACAGCGAACACTGAAGCTTTCTTT.

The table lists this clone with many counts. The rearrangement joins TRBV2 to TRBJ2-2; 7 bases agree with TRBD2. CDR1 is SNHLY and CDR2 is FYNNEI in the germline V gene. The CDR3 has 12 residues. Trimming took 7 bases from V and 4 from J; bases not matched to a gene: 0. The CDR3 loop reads CASTSGTGELFF. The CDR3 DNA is TGTGCCAGCACTAGCGGCACCGGGGAGCTGTTTTTT.

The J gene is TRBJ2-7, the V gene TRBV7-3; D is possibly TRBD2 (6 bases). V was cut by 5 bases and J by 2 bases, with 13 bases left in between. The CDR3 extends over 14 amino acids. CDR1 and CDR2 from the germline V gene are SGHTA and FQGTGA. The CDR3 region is CASSVGTGAYEQYF. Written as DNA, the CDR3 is TGTGCCAGCAGCGTCGGGACTGGAGCCTACGAGCAGTACTTC.

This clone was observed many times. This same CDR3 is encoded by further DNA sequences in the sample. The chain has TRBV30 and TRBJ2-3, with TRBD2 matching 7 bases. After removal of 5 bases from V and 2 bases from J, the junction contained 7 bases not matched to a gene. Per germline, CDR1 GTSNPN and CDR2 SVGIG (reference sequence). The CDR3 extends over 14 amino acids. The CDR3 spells CAWVGGGFTDTQYF. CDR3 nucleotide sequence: TGTGCCTGGGTTGGGGGGGGATTCACAGATACGCAGTATTTT.

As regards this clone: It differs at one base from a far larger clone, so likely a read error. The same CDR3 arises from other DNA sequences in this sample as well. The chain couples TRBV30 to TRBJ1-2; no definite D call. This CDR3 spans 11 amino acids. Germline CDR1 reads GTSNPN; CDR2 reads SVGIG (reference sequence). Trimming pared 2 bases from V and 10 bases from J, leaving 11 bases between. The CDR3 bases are TGTGCCTGGAGTTCCCCCGCGGACTACACCTTC. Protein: CAWSSPADYTF.

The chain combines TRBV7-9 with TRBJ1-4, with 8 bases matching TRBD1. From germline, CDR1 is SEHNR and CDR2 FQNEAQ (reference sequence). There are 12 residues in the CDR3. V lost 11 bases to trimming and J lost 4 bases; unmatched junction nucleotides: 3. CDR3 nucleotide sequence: TGTGCCGGGGGACAGGATAATGAAAAACTGTTTTTT. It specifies CAGGQDNEKLFF.

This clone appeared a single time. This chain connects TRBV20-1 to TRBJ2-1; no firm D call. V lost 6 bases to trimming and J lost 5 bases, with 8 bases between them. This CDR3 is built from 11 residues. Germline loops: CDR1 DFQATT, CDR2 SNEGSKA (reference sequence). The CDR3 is CSAAPHNEQFF. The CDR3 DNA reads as TGCAGTGCCGCCCCCCACAATGAGCAGTTCTTC.

CDR3 DNA: TGTGCCAGCAGCTTAGCCGGGACTAGCGGGTATAATGAGCAGTTCTTC. It encodes CASSLAGTSGYNEQFF. This sequence joins TRBV7-8 and TRBJ2-1; 12 bases agree with TRBD2. Germline V gene data show CDR1 as SGHVS and CDR2 as FQNEAQ. The CDR3 consists of 16 residues. V shed 0 bases and J 7 bases; nucleotides not matched to a gene: 4.

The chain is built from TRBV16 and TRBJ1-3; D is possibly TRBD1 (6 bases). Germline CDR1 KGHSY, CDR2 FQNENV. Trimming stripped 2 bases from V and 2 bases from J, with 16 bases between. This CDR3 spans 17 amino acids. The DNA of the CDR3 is TGTGCCAGCAGCCAAAGGGGAACAGGGCTTACTGGAAACACCATATATTTT. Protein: CASSQRGTGLTGNTIYF.

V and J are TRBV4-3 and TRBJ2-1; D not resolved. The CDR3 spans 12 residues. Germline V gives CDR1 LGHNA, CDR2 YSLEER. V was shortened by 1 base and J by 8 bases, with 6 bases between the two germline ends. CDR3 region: CASSQGPHEQFF. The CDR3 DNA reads TGCGCCAGCAGCCAAGGCCCCCATGAGCAGTTCTTC.

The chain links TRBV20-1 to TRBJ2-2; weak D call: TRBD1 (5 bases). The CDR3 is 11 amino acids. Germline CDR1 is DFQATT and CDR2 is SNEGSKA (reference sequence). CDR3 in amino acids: CRADSTGELFF. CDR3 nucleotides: TGCAGAGCCGACAGTACCGGGGAGCTGTTTTTT.

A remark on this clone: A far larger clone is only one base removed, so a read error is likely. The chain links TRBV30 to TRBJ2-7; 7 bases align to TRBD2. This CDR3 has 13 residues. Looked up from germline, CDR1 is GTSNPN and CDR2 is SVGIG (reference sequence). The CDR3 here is CAWSVLGDYEQHF. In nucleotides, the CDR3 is TGTGCCTGGAGTGTACTGGGGGACTACGAGCAGCACTTC.

DNA for the CDR3: TGTGCCAGCAGCGTCCTATCTGGAAACACCATATATTTT. The encoded protein is CASSVLSGNTIYF. This rearrangement joins TRBV13 to TRBJ1-3, with D unresolved. V lost 5 bases and J 1 base, leaving 6 bases between the germline ends. Germline assignment: CDR1 PRHDT and CDR2 FYEKMQ (reference sequence). The CDR3 contains 13 residues.

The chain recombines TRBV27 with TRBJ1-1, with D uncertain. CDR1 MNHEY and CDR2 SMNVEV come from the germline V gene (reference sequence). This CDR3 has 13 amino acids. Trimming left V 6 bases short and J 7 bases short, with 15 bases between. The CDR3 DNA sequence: TGTGCCAGCAGCTTGAGGGCGGGCGGTGAAGCTTTCTTT. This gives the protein CASSLRAGGEAFF.